This is a list of T cell receptor beta chains from one sample in a study of T-cell reconstitution after alpha-beta-depleted transplantation in children. Each CDR3 protein is one row after TCRdb ran MiXCR on the PCR reads. Here the sample spans about 830,000 distinct CDR3 sequences, around 17% being singletons. The sample was PBMCs, mostly from graft donor cells, taken 360 days after TCRalphabeta/CD19-depleted stem cell transplant. These receptors came from a male patient aged 5 to 17 who had a stem cell transplant for acute lymphoblastic leukemia, so the T cells may come from the graft donor. Each CDR3 is given without its conserved first and last residue. D genes are given only for firm matches. Not all rows give a size; the values are once, few, many and, for expanded clones, a class.

D,V,J,length,size,CDR3
TRBD2,TRBV11-2,TRBJ2-3,19,few,ASSLVHPRASGRQLTDTQY
-,TRBV9,TRBJ2-5,14,-,ASSANRGLVSETQY
-,TRBV5-1,TRBJ2-1,11,-,ASSPVPALEQF
TRBD1,TRBV18,TRBJ1-4,15,-,ASSPLGQTRTNEKLF
-,TRBV5-1,TRBJ1-4,11,-,ASSLGWGEKLF
-,TRBV27,TRBJ2-3,13,-,ASSLSPEGLDTQY
TRBD2,TRBV12-3/TRBV12-4,TRBJ2-3,14,many,ASSLRLAGGPDTQY
-,TRBV19,TRBJ2-1,11,-,ASSIAGLNEQF
-,TRBV15,TRBJ2-7,13,-,ATSRDIPFSYEQY
TRBD1,TRBV7-9,TRBJ2-5,14,few,ASSSRTGARQETQY
TRBD2,TRBV20-1,TRBJ2-2,15,few,SAREDGLAGGTGELF
-,TRBV7-9,TRBJ2-2,15,few,ASSFYVSGVGAGELF
-,TRBV4-1,TRBJ2-7,12,-,ASSAMDFSYEQY
-,TRBV4-1,TRBJ2-7,12,-,ASSQDEAEYEQY
-,TRBV27,TRBJ2-5,12,-,ASSSLLRQETQY
TRBD2,TRBV20-1,TRBJ2-1,11,few,SAISGIYNEQF
-,TRBV27,TRBJ2-7,15,few,ASRLWGHPSGRLEQY
-,TRBV12-3/TRBV12-4,TRBJ1-4,13,-,ASSSGGGGHEKLF
-,TRBV21-1,TRBJ2-7,14,-,ASSKALGPELSPQY
-,TRBV9,TRBJ2-1,13,few,ASSVGGGGGNEQF
-,TRBV27,TRBJ2-7,12,few,ARKARGFSYEQY
-,TRBV3-1,TRBJ1-5,12,few,ASSLGSPGQPQH
-,TRBV12-3/TRBV12-4,TRBJ2-3,12,-,ASTPLRGTDTQY
-,TRBV9,TRBJ2-3,12,-,ASSVTGFYDTQY
-,TRBV4-1,TRBJ2-7,16,-,ASSLPGTAAGALYEQY
TRBD2,TRBV11-2,TRBJ2-1,17,many,ASSLWFASGRAVVGEQF
TRBD2,TRBV27,TRBJ2-7,16,-,ASSLLAGGPEGSYEQY
-,TRBV7-9,TRBJ2-7,14,many,ASSLRLGTFAYEQY
TRBD2,TRBV6-2/TRBV6-3,TRBJ2-1,16,few,ASRHPGLAGGRQYEQF
TRBD1,TRBV15,TRBJ2-7,11,-,ATSRDTGAEQY
-,TRBV12-3/TRBV12-4,TRBJ2-1,12,-,ASRPSGYYNEQF
TRBD1,TRBV20-1,TRBJ2-3,12,many,SARDPRGKDTQY
TRBD1,TRBV20-1,TRBJ1-2,11,-,SAPRRGRDGYT
TRBD2,TRBV30,TRBJ2-3,11,-,AWIAGAKDTQY
-,TRBV9,TRBJ1-1,13,few,ASSVGGSVNTEAF
-,TRBV5-1,TRBJ2-7,14,few,ASSLMVSGRSYEQY
TRBD2,TRBV28,TRBJ2-7,14,few,ASSFEGLVGTYEQY
-,TRBV6-1,TRBJ1-6,13,-,ASSARRDLGSPLH
TRBD2,TRBV5-1,TRBJ2-5,14,-,ASSLWAGVTQETQY
TRBD2,TRBV4-1,TRBJ2-2,16,-,ASSQGALAGGDTGELF
TRBD1,TRBV2,TRBJ2-7,14,many,ASSTPRTGGLYEQY
-,TRBV6-5,TRBJ2-5,12,-,ASSYPRESETQY
-,TRBV5-8,TRBJ1-4,14,few,ASSRGDLETNEKLF
-,TRBV5-1,TRBJ2-5,13,-,ASSRSSVLQETQY
TRBD2,TRBV5-1,TRBJ2-5,13,-,ASSFPAGIGETQY
-,TRBV20-1,TRBJ2-3,11,-,SAPSGSTDTQY
-,TRBV4-1,TRBJ2-7,14,-,ASSQPNGQSSYEQY
TRBD1,TRBV12-3/TRBV12-4,TRBJ1-5,13,-,ASSLVVGQNQPQH
TRBD2,TRBV29-1,TRBJ2-7,13,-,SVEWTSGSSYEQY
-,TRBV5-1,TRBJ1-1,12,few,ASSLGGGLTEAF
-,TRBV29-1,TRBJ1-4,11,few,SARGRRNEKLF
TRBD2,TRBV3-1,TRBJ2-7,14,-,ASSQDLPGLAYEQY
TRBD1,TRBV7-9,TRBJ1-1,10,-,AIGTENTEAF
TRBD2,TRBV20-1,TRBJ2-1,13,many,SARDTGGPDLEQF
-,TRBV29-1,TRBJ1-5,14,few,SVERPGHRSNQPQH
-,TRBV27,TRBJ1-1,14,-,ASSQNSGGRYTEAF
TRBD2,TRBV20-1,TRBJ2-7,11,-,SVSWTSEYEQY
-,TRBV6-4,TRBJ2-4,12,few,ASSELDGQNIQY
TRBD2,TRBV19,TRBJ2-1,13,-,ASSPMGTTYNEQF
-,TRBV12-3/TRBV12-4,TRBJ2-1,13,-,ASRMVPSSYNEQF